This T cell receptor beta chain was identified during a study of human T cells and chemical hapten exposure. Study-level background: The study traced per-sample TCR yield variation mainly to small differences in pooled library volumes. Notes on the study in general: Sensitizing to DPC left TCRs with a frequency above 1 in 1000 unaltered.

Of note for this clonotype: Its antigen is as yet unknown.

V lost 1 base to trimming and J lost 6 bases, with 5 bases between them. The CDR3 loop spans 12 amino acids. Germline V CDR1 and CDR2: LGHDT, YNNKEL (reference sequence). Specified time point: healthy volunteer bleed at 6 weeks. Researchers extracted total RNA from unfractionated whole blood. Individual cDNA molecules (in the library) carried attached unique molecular identifiers. Per the original methods: Ranging from roughly 20,000 to 750,000, TCR counts per sample had a median value of approximately 99,000. MiXCR, run by TCRdb on the RACE reads, gives a single entry per CDR3 protein. TCRdb, not the authors, supplied the V and J calls. The sample carries 65,000 to 95,000 distinct CDR3 sequences, about 9.2% recorded once.

This rearrangement joins TRBV3-1 to TRBJ2-3; unclear D gene. The sequencing input was whole blood. The source is a female donor in good health. Some clones in this sample may be carry-over from other donors' samples. The CDR3 nucleotides are TGTGCCAGCAGCCAAGTCATCGATACGCAGTATTTT. Amino acid sequence: CASSQVIDTQYF.